This T cell receptor (beta chain) derives from a study of T cells in Graves' hyperthyroidism and ophthalmopathy. This clonotype was recorded at least ten times. Regions amplified from RNA transcripts were the TCR beta CDR3 regions. The HTBI set primed first-round TCR CDR3 RT-PCR. MiXCR was run by TCRdb on the multiplex PCR reads, yielding one entry per CDR3 protein. The repertoire holds fewer than 350,000 distinct CDR3 sequences, with around a fifth as singletons. The CDR3 has 15 residues. Germline trimming cut 4 bases from V and 5 bases from J; bases unmatched to any gene: 11. CDR1 SGHRS and CDR2 YFSETQ come from the germline V gene. The authors deemed Graves' hyperthyroidism stable absent ophthalmopathy progression within 18 months. Patients aged 18 to 65 with hyperthyroidism were newly diagnosed, with duration under 2 months.

The chain joins TRBV5-1 to TRBJ1-1; 7 bases match TRBD1. What was sequenced was blood. The receptor comes from a woman between 45 and 60 years old with Graves' hyperthyroidism. CDR3 bases: TGCGCCAGCAGCCCGACTGACAGGGAGGGAACTGAAGCTTTCTTT. Its translation is CASSPTDREGTEAFF.